One sample yielded the 31 T cell receptor beta chains listed below, sequenced in a study of blood T cell repertoires in COVID-19. Some clones are missing from TCRdb's copy, which holds only in-frame ones; the method was immunoSEQ multiplex PCR. The data hold more than 65,000 clones, with about three quarters observed a single time. The sample comprised peripheral blood. Receptors originate from a woman of 80 years or more with active or convalescent COVID-19.

The gene calls are TRBV27 and TRBJ2-1; 10 nucleotides agree with TRBD2. Trimming removed 8 bases from V and 9 bases from J; junction bases left unmatched: 13. The CDR3 sequence is 15 residues long. The V gene's germline CDR1 is MNHEY and CDR2 SMNVEV (reference sequence). CDR3 region: CASYESSGGAGEQFF. CDR3 nucleotide sequence: TGTGCCAGCTATGAGTCCAGCGGGGGGGCGGGTGAGCAGTTCTTC.

The V gene is TRBV7-8, the J gene TRBJ1-2, with D perhaps TRBD1 (6 bases). Between the trimmed V and J ends, which lost 6 bases and 4 bases, there was a span of 15 bases. The CDR3 extends over 14 amino acids. From germline, CDR1 is SGHVS and CDR2 FQNEAQ. This chain's CDR3 is CASSPRDTTYGYTF. For the CDR3, the DNA is TGTGCCAGCAGTCCTCGGGACACTACCTATGGCTACACCTTC.

The chain uses TRBV19 and TRBJ1-5, with 9 bases aligning to TRBD1. The CDR3 covers 14 residues. Germline V gene data show CDR1 as LNHDA and CDR2 as SQIVND (reference sequence). With 5 bases clipped from V and 7 bases from J, the junction kept 6 bases outside the gene matches. The CDR3 spells CASSQGTGRQPQHF. CDR3 DNA sequence: TGTGCCAGTAGTCAAGGGACAGGGCGGCAGCCCCAGCATTTT.

V and J are TRBV2 and TRBJ2-3; D unresolved. Deletions cut 6 bases from V and 10 bases from J, with 20 bases between. This CDR3 contains 14 residues. Germline CDR1 is SNHLY and CDR2 is FYNNEI. CDR3 DNA sequence: TGTGCCAGCAGCTCCAAACCGTCCCTTGAGGCGCAGTATTTT. The encoded protein is CASSSKPSLEAQYF.

This chain connects TRBV3-1 (or the pseudogene TRBV3-2) to TRBJ1-2; 8 bases match TRBD1. From germline, CDR1 is LGHDT and CDR2 YNNKEL (reference sequence). The CDR3 is made up of 19 amino acids. V lost 0 bases and J lost 0; bases outside the gene matches: 12. CDR3 protein: CASSQDETGTGHTNYGYTF. CDR3 nucleotide sequence: TGTGCCAGCAGCCAAGATGAGACTGGGACAGGACATACTAACTATGGCTACACCTTC.

This clone was recorded a few times. The chain recombines TRBV19 with TRBJ2-2; 7 bases line up with TRBD1. The CDR3 runs to 16 residues. Germline V CDR1 and CDR2: LNHDA, SQIVND (reference sequence). Trimming took 5 bases from V and 3 from J; bases not matched to a gene: 9. CDR3 nucleotides: TGTGCCAGTAGTTTCTCTGCAGGGGGATACACCGGGGAGCTGTTTTTT. Amino acids: CASSFSAGGYTGELFF.

In this sample, this clone turned up once. The chain carries TRBV5-6 and TRBJ2-1, with D perhaps TRBD1 (5 bases). The germline CDR1 and CDR2 sequences are SGHDT and YYEEEE. V lost 2 bases, J lost 8 bases, and 14 bases lay in between. CDR3 length: 14 amino acids. CDR3 sequence: CASSFRWQGYEQFF. CDR3 DNA: TGTGCCAGCAGCTTCCGGTGGCAGGGTTATGAGCAGTTCTTC.

V and J are TRBV7-2 and TRBJ1-4; perhaps TRBD1 as D (6 bases). The V end lost 5 bases, the J end lost 6 bases, and 22 bases lay between the germline ends. Looked up from germline, CDR1 is SGHTA and CDR2 is FQGNSA. This CDR3 contains 17 residues. CDR3 sequence reads: CASSQLRTGRGDEKLFF. For the CDR3, the DNA is TGTGCCAGCAGCCAACTACGTACAGGGAGGGGGGATGAAAAACTGTTTTTT.

The chain is built from TRBV5-6 and TRBJ1-4; TRBD1 matches at 8 bases. The junction had 9 bases not matched to a gene; V was cut back by 4 bases and J by 7 bases. This CDR3 contains 15 residues. In germline, CDR1 is SGHDT, CDR2 YYEEEE. CDR3 nucleotide sequence: TGTGCCAGCAGCATAACAGGGGGAAAGGGTGAAAAACTGTTTTTT. The encoded protein is CASSITGGKGEKLFF.

This clone was picked up a small number of times. V and J are TRBV5-1 and TRBJ2-7; 7 nucleotides agree with TRBD2. This CDR3 comprises 16 residues. J gave up 4 bases and V 2 bases, and 12 bases lay outside the gene matches. Germline V gene lookup returns CDR1 SGHRS and CDR2 YFSETQ. The CDR3 sequence: CASSFILGGIAYEQYF. As DNA, the CDR3 is TGCGCCAGCAGCTTCATCCTGGGGGGGATCGCTTACGAGCAGTACTTC.

This clone has just one count. The chain links TRBV6-1 to TRBJ1-5; no clear D. The V and J ends lost 3 bases and 4 bases respectively, with 7 bases between them. Looked up from germline, CDR1 is MNHNS and CDR2 is SASEGT. The CDR3 loop spans 13 amino acids. In DNA form, the CDR3 reads TGTGCCAGCAGTGACAGGTTTAATCAGCCCCAGCATTTT. Translation: CASSDRFNQPQHF.

The V gene is TRBV10-1, the J gene TRBJ1-1; 8 positions agree with TRBD1. The CDR3 covers 14 residues. The V gene's germline CDR1 is WNHNN and CDR2 SYGVQD (reference sequence). V was clipped by 7 bases and J by 5 bases; unmatched bases: 9. The CDR3 DNA is TGCGCCAGCACCCCGGACAGGGAAGGGACTGAAGCTTTCTTT. This codes for CASTPDREGTEAFF.

This clone was counted only a few times. The chain carries TRBV4-3 and TRBJ2-7; 7 bases map to TRBD1. The trim removed 4 bases at V and 4 bases at J, leaving 10 bases unmatched. The germline V gene encodes CDR1 LGHNA and CDR2 YSLEER. This CDR3 has 15 residues. As DNA, the CDR3 is TGCGCCAGCAGCCCTCGGACAGGCTTACTTTACGAGCAGTACTTC. This gives the protein CASSPRTGLLYEQYF.

CDR3 loop: CASSLAGQGGTEAFF. As DNA, the CDR3 is TGTGCCAGCAGCTTAGCGGGACAGGGAGGGACTGAAGCTTTCTTT. This sequence joins TRBV11-2 and TRBJ1-1; 9 bases fit TRBD1. CDR3 size: 15 residues. The V gene's germline CDR1 is SGHAT and CDR2 FQNNGV. The V segment lost 1 base and the J segment 5 bases; nucleotides outside the gene matches: 5.

This clone came up a few times. The J gene is TRBJ2-2, the V gene TRBV7-9; a weak D match, TRBD2 (6 bases). The CDR3 is 15 residues long. Germline V lookup: CDR1 SEHNR, CDR2 FQNEAQ (reference sequence). Deletions cut 5 bases from V and 0 bases from J, with 10 bases between. The CDR3 here is CASSAGLPNTGELFF. Here the CDR3 DNA reads TGTGCCAGCAGCGCGGGACTCCCGAACACCGGGGAGCTGTTTTTT.

The gene calls are TRBV4-3 and TRBJ1-6; no clear D gene. The CDR3 has 15 amino acids. The germline gives CDR1 LGHNA, CDR2 YSLEER. Deletions cut 4 bases from V and 6 bases from J, with 13 bases between. CDR3 residues: CASSLNRGINSPLHF. CDR3 DNA sequence: TGCGCCAGCAGCCTAAACCGAGGGATTAATTCACCCCTCCACTTT.

The chain uses TRBV6-5 and TRBJ1-1, with D hard to call. Looked up from germline, CDR1 is MNHEY and CDR2 is SVGAGI. Trimming stripped 8 bases from V and 1 base from J, with 11 bases between. The length of the CDR3 is 13 residues. The CDR3 region is CASLSHRNTEAFF. The CDR3, as DNA: TGTGCCAGCCTTAGTCACAGGAACACTGAAGCTTTCTTT.

V usage is TRBV19 and J usage is TRBJ2-5; a weak D match, TRBD2 (6 bases). Germline CDR1 and CDR2: LNHDA and SQIVND (reference sequence). V shed 3 bases and J shed 4 bases, with 9 bases lying between them. The CDR3 totals 13 residues. The CDR3 loop reads CASSINGGETQYF. The CDR3 nucleotides read TGTGCCAGTAGTATTAACGGGGGAGAGACCCAGTACTTC.

The genes are TRBV12-3 or TRBV12-4 and TRBJ1-2, with D perhaps TRBD1 (6 bases). With 1 base removed from V and 4 bases from J, the gap between germline ends came to 7 bases. The CDR3 has 13 residues. CDR3 bases: TGTGCCAGCAGTTTAGGGACAGTCTATGGCTACACCTTC. Its translation is CASSLGTVYGYTF.

V and J are TRBV7-9 and TRBJ1-2, with D unclear. The CDR3 is 15 residues long. V lost 5 bases and J 4 bases, leaving 17 bases between the germline ends. Germline assignment: CDR1 SEHNR and CDR2 FQNEAQ (reference sequence). DNA for the CDR3: TGTGCCAGCAGCGAAACCCTGGCGGTGCCCTATGGCTACACCTTC. This sequence encodes CASSETLAVPYGYTF.

V usage is TRBV28 and J usage is TRBJ1-5; 8 bases agree with TRBD1. CDR3 length: 18 amino acids. Germline lookup yields CDR1 MDHEN and CDR2 SYDVKM. Trimming removed 8 bases from V and 0 bases from J; junction bases left unmatched: 15. The CDR3 reads CASFAPSGQVLSNQPQHF. The CDR3 coding sequence is TGTGCCAGCTTTGCTCCGTCGGGACAGGTACTTAGCAATCAGCCCCAGCATTTT.

The chain couples TRBV5-5 to TRBJ2-3, with 13 bases lining up with TRBD2. This CDR3 contains 14 residues. Germline V CDR1 and CDR2: SGHKS, YYEKEE (reference sequence). The V gene end was trimmed by 5 bases and the J gene end by 4 bases; junction bases not matched to a gene: 1. The CDR3 sequence: CASSTSGGADTQYF. DNA for the CDR3: TGTGCCAGCAGTACTAGCGGGGGGGCAGATACGCAGTATTTT.

This chain connects TRBV3-1 (or the pseudogene TRBV3-2) to TRBJ2-3; D gene ambiguous. V lost 1 base to trimming and J lost 0 bases, with 11 bases between them. Germline loops: CDR1 LGHDT, CDR2 YNNKEL (reference sequence). This CDR3 spans 16 amino acids. CDR3 amino acids: CASSQGVTPSTDTQYF. Written as DNA, the CDR3 is TGTGCCAGCAGCCAAGGAGTAACGCCTAGCACAGATACGCAGTATTTT.

This clone was seen just once. The chain links TRBV2 to TRBJ2-2; D not resolved. Looked up from germline, CDR1 is SNHLY and CDR2 is FYNNEI. Between the trimmed V and J ends, which lost 6 bases and 7 bases, there was a span of 3 bases. CDR3 size: 10 residues. CDR3 residues: CASSLGELFF. The CDR3 bases are TGTGCCAGCAGCCTCGGGGAGCTGTTTTTT.

The chain employs TRBV5-6 and TRBJ1-5, with D unclear. The germline V gene has CDR1 SGHDT and CDR2 YYEEEE. V lost 0 bases and J 7 bases, leaving 14 bases between the germline ends. This CDR3 is 15 amino acids long. In DNA form, the CDR3 reads TGTGCCAGCAGCTTGGGACTAACTACCCGGCAGCCCCAGCATTTT. It yields the protein CASSLGLTTRQPQHF.

CDR3: CASSQERTGGVYTQYF. The CDR3 nucleotides read TGCGCCAGCAGCCAAGAACGGACAGGGGGCGTTTATACGCAGTATTTT. The chain couples TRBV4-1 to TRBJ2-3; TRBD1 matches at 11 bases. This CDR3 has 16 amino acids. Germline V gene lookup returns CDR1 MGHRA and CDR2 YSYEKL. After removal of 0 bases from V and 7 bases from J, the junction contained 6 bases not matched to a gene.

This clone occurred a few times. The V and J genes are TRBV19 and TRBJ2-5; 9 bases map to TRBD2. The junction had 6 bases not matched to a gene; V was cut back by 6 bases and J by 4 bases. CDR3 length: 14 residues. The V gene's germline CDR1 is LNHDA and CDR2 SQIVND (reference sequence). Here the CDR3 reads CASSLAGPGETQYF. The CDR3 coding sequence is TGTGCCAGTAGCCTAGCGGGGCCGGGAGAGACCCAGTACTTC.

The V gene is TRBV5-1, the J gene TRBJ2-2, with TRBD2 identical over 8 bases. There are 15 residues in the CDR3. Germline CDR1 reads SGHRS; CDR2 reads YFSETQ. V dropped 5 bases and J dropped 6; count of bases not matched to a gene: 9. CDR3 sequence (DNA): TGCGCCAGCAGTCTAGGACTAGCCGGGCCCGGGGAGCTGTTTTTT. This translates into CASSLGLAGPGELFF.

The chain employs TRBV29-1 and TRBJ1-2, with 7 bases identical to TRBD1. Germline CDR1 SQVTM, CDR2 ANQGSEA. The trim removed 7 bases at V and 4 bases at J, leaving 6 bases unmatched. The CDR3 totals 12 residues. Here the CDR3 DNA reads TGCAGCGACGGACAGGCAGGCTATGGCTACACCTTC. Amino acids: CSDGQAGYGYTF.

V usage is TRBV15 and J usage is TRBJ1-2; a possible D gene is TRBD1 (5 bases). The CDR3 runs to 12 residues. V gave up 4 bases and J gave up 8 bases, with 11 bases separating them. Germline V CDR1 and CDR2: LNHNV, YYDKDF (reference sequence). CDR3 amino acids: CATSTGGDGYTF. The CDR3 nucleotides are TGTGCCACCAGCACCGGGGGGGACGGCTACACCTTC.

The chain recombines TRBV7-9 with TRBJ1-4; D remains ambiguous. V dropped 4 bases and J dropped 0 bases, with 21 bases sitting between them. The CDR3 has 19 amino acids. The V gene's germline CDR1 is SEHNR and CDR2 FQNEAQ (reference sequence). This CDR3 is CASSYITAANSATNEKLFF. CDR3 nucleotide sequence: TGTGCCAGCAGCTATATAACAGCAGCTAACTCTGCAACTAATGAAAAACTGTTTTTT.